This T cell receptor beta chain was recovered during a study of low-dose radiotherapy and immunotherapy resistance in tumors. About the research overall: With 1 Gy per fraction every two weeks, Cohort 2 accumulated 13 Gy across 26 weeks.

This clonotype has a count of ten or more. The CDR3 runs 15 residues. Trimming removed 2 bases at V and 0 bases at J, with 9 bases between. Germline V gene sequence: CDR1 MNHEY, CDR2 SMNVEV (reference sequence). Covering alpha and beta chains, TRAV- and TRBV-specific primers were used for the first-strand cDNA. TCRs underwent 15 to 20 PCR cycles of amplification with a constant-region primer and V-primer adapter. TCRdb reprocessed the reads via MiXCR and lists one record per CDR3 protein. This table holds about 80,000 distinct CDR3 sequences, 15% to 20% found once. Time point: after trial treatment. The treatment was: LDRT plus nivolumab, ipilimumab, low-dose cyclophosphamide and aspirin (RACIN trial). The therapy administered to donors comprised nivolumab, ipilimumab, aspirin, low-dose cyclophosphamide and low-dose radiotherapy.

V gene TRBV27 combines with J gene TRBJ2-3; D uncertain. The clonotype was recovered from a male donor with prostate cancer. Specimen: PBMCs, collected after low-dose radiotherapy plus immunotherapy. The CDR3 DNA follows: TGTGCCAGCAGTTTACCCCCTGGAAGCACAGATACGCAGTATTTT. It specifies CASSLPPGSTDTQYF.